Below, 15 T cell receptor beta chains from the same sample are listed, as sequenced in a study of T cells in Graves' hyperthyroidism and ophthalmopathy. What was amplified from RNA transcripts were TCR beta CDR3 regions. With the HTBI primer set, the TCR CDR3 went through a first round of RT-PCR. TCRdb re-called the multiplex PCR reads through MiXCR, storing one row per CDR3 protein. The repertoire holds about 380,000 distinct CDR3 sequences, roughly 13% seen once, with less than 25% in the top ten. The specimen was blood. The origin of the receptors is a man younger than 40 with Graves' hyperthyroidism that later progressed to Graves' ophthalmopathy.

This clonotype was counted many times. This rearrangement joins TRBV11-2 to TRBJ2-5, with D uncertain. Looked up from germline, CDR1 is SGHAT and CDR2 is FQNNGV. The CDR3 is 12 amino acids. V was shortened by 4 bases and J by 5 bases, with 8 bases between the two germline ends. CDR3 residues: CASSSNLETQYF. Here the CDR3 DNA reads TGTGCCAGCAGCTCGAACCTGGAGACCCAGTACTTC.

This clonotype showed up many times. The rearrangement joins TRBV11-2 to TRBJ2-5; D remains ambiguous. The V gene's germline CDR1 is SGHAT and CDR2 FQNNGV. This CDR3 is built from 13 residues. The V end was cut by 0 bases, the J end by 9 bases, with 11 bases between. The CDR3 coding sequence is TGTGCCAGCAGCTTAGACGTCCCATGGGCCCAGTACTTC. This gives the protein CASSLDVPWAQYF.

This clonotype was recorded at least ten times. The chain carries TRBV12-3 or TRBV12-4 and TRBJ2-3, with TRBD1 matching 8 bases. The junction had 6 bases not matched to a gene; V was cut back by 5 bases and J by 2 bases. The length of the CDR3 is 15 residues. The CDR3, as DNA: TGTGCCAGCAGTCCCAGACAGGGGACCACAGATACGCAGTATTTT. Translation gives CASSPRQGTTDTQYF.

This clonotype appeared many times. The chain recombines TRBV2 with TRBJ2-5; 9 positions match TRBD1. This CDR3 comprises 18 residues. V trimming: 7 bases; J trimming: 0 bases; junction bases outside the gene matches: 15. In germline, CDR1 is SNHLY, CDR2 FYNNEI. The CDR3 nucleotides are TGTGCCAGCAATCTTGTTTGGACAGGGGCCCTGAACCAAGAGACCCAGTACTTC. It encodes CASNLVWTGALNQETQYF.

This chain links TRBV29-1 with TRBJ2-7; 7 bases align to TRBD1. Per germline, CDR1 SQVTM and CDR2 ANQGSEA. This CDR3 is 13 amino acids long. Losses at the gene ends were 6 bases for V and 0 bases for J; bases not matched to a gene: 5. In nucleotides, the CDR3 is TGCAGCGTCTTTAGGACAGGCTCCTACGAGCAGTACTTC. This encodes CSVFRTGSYEQYF.

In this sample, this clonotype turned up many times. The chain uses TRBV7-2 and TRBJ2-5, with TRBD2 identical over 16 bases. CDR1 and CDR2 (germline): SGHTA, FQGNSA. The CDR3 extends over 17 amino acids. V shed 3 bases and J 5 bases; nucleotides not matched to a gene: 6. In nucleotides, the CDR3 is TGTGCCAGCAGCTTCCGCGGGACTAGCGGGGGGGCGGAGACCCAGTACTTC. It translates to CASSFRGTSGGAETQYF.

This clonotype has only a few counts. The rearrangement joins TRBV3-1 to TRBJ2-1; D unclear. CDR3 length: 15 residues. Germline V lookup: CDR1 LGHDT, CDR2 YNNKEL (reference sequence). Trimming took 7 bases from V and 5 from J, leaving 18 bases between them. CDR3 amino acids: CASTSTRRPNNEQFF. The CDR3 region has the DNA TGTGCCAGCACGTCCACGCGTAGACCCAACAATGAGCAGTTCTTC.

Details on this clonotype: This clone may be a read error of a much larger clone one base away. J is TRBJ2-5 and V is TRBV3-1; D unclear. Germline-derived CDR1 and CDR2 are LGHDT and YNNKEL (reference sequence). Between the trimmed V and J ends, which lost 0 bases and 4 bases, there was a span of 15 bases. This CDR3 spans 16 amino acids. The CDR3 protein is CASSQDMPGPGETQYF. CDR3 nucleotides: TGTGCCAGCAGCCAAGATATGCCCGGGCCGGGAGAGACCCAGTACTTC.

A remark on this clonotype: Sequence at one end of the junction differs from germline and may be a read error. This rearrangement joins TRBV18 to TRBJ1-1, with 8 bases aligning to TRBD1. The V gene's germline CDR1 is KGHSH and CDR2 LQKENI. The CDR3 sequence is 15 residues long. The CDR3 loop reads CASSPDTGGNTEAFF. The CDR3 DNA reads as TGTGCCAGCTCACCAGATACAGGGGGGAACACGGAAGCTTTCTTT. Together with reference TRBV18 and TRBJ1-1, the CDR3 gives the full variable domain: NAGVMQNPRHLVRRRGQEARLRCSPMKGHSHVYWYRQLPEEGLKFMVYLQKENIIDESGMPKERFSAEFPKEGPSILRIQQVVRGDSAAYFCASSPDTGGNTEAFFGQGTRLTVV.

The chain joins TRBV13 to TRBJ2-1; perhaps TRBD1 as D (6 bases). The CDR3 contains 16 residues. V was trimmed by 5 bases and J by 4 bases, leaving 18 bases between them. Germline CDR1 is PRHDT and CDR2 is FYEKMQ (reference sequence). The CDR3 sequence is CASSPRGGLTYNEQFF. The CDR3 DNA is TGTGCCAGCAGCCCCCGTGGGGGCCTAACTTACAATGAGCAGTTCTTC.

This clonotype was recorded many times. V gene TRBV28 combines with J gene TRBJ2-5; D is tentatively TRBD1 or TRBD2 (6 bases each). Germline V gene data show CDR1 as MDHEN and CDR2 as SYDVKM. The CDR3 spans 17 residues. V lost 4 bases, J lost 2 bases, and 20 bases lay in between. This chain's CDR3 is CASSSATGARGQETQYF. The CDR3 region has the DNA TGTGCCAGCAGTTCTGCAACGGGGGCGCGGGGACAAGAGACCCAGTACTTC.

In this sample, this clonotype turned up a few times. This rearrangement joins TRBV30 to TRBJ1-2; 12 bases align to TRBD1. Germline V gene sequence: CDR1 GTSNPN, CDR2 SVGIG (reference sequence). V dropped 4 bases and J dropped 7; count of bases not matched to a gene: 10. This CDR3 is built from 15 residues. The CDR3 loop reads CAWNPPGQGAFGYTF. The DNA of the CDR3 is TGTGCCTGGAACCCTCCGGGACAGGGGGCTTTTGGCTACACCTTC.

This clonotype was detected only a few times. The CDR3 reads CASISWQVKSYGYTF. The CDR3 DNA reads as TGTGCCAGCATCTCGTGGCAGGTTAAATCCTATGGCTACACCTTC. The chain links TRBV12-3 or TRBV12-4 to TRBJ1-2, with D hard to call. Trimming left V 7 bases short and J 4 bases short, with 19 bases between. This CDR3 spans 15 amino acids.

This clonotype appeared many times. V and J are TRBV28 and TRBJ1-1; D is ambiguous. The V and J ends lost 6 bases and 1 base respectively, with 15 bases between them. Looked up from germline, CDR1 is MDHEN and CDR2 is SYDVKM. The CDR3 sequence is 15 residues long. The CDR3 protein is CASSPLMNTNTEAFF. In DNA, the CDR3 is TGTGCCAGCAGCCCCCTGATGAATACGAACACTGAAGCTTTCTTT.

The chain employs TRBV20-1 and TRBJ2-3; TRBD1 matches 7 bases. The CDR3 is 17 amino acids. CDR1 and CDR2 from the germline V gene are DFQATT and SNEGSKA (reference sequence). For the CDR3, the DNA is TGCAGGCCCATAATGGGGGACAGTTGGTTTCGCACAGATACGCAGTATTTT. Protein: CRPIMGDSWFRTDTQYF.